These T cell receptor beta chains were read from a single sample in a study of blood T cell repertoires in COVID-19. Clones were read by immunoSEQ multiplex PCR, and TCRdb kept only the in-frame ones, dropping some. The sample carries approximately 200,000 clones, approximately 83% recorded once. Sequencing was carried out using peripheral blood. The origin of the receptors is a woman under 40 who had recovered from COVID-19. Both conserved end residues are part of each CDR3. The D gene is left open where the match is weak. Clone size is shown for a subset of rows, as once, few, many or a class of expanded clone.

V gene	J gene	clone size	D gene	CDR3 protein	CDR3 DNA
TRBV20-1	TRBJ2-7	NA	TRBD1	CSASRTGEYEQYF	TGCAGTGCTAGTCGGACAGGGGAGTACGAGCAGTACTTC
TRBV28	TRBJ1-1	NA	TRBD1	CASSFRQGGFRAFF	TGTGCCAGCAGTTTTCGACAGGGTGGCTTTAGGGCTTTCTTT
TRBV9	TRBJ1-2	NA	NA	CASSRGEGGYTF	TGTGCCAGCAGCCGGGGAGAGGGAGGCTACACCTTC
TRBV19	TRBJ2-7	NA	TRBD1	CASSPAPTGGGEQYF	TGTGCCAGTAGTCCCGCCCCGACAGGGGGAGGTGAGCAGTACTTC
TRBV30	TRBJ2-1	NA	NA	CAWSRMGGDLSSSYNEQFF	TGTGCCTGGAGCCGTATGGGCGGGGACCTTTCTAGCTCCTACAATGAGCAGTTCTTC
TRBV5-4	TRBJ1-2	NA	TRBD1	CASSLRGGIDYGYTF	TGTGCCAGCAGCTTAAGAGGGGGCATCGACTATGGCTACACCTTC
TRBV20-1	TRBJ2-7	NA	NA	CSALGHEQYF	TGCAGTGCCCTTGGCCACGAGCAGTACTTC
TRBV7-3	TRBJ1-1	NA	TRBD1	CASSPGQGELGAFF	TGTGCCAGCAGCCCGGGACAGGGCGAGTTGGGAGCTTTCTTT
TRBV12-3/TRBV12-4	TRBJ1-3	NA	NA	CASSPIGGFTIYF	TGTGCCAGCAGTCCTATAGGGGGATTCACCATATATTTT
TRBV12-3/TRBV12-4	TRBJ1-4	NA	NA	CASSLGTVEKLFF	TGTGCCAGCAGTTTAGGGACAGTTGAAAAACTGTTTTTT
TRBV30	TRBJ1-2	NA	NA	CALGGGSYGYTF	TGTGCCCTGGGAGGCGGGTCCTATGGCTACACCTTC
TRBV21-1	TRBJ1-2	NA	NA	CASSKEEEVYYGYTF	TGTGCCAGCAGCAAAGAGGAGGAGGTTTACTATGGCTACACCTTC
TRBV6-4	TRBJ2-2	NA	TRBD2	CASSEGLETGELFF	TGTGCCAGCAGTGAAGGACTAGAAACCGGGGAGCTGTTTTTT
TRBV20-1	TRBJ2-7	NA	NA	CSASRNEQYF	TGCAGTGCTTCGCGGAACGAGCAGTACTTC
TRBV29-1	TRBJ2-2	few	NA	CSVRPRTPNTGELFF	TGCAGCGTGAGGCCTAGGACACCGAACACCGGGGAGCTGTTTTTT
TRBV18	TRBJ1-1	NA	NA	CASSTEMNTEAFF	TGTGCCAGCTCAACTGAAATGAACACTGAAGCTTTCTTT
TRBV7-9	TRBJ2-1	NA	NA	CASSSPLPSSYNEQFF	TGTGCCAGCAGCTCCCCTCTTCCCAGCTCCTACAATGAGCAGTTCTTC
TRBV24-1	TRBJ2-1	NA	TRBD1	CATGDNEQFF	TGTGCGACAGGGGACAATGAGCAGTTCTTC
TRBV6-5	TRBJ2-2	NA	TRBD1	CAARAGGERTGELFF	TGTGCCGCTCGGGCAGGGGGCGAAAGGACCGGGGAGCTGTTTTTT
TRBV28	TRBJ1-1	NA	NA	CASSLGQLNTEAFF	TGTGCCAGCAGTTTAGGACAGTTGAACACTGAAGCTTTCTTT
TRBV27	TRBJ1-3	few	NA	CASSLSVLTTGSSGNTIYF	TGTGCCAGCAGTTTATCAGTCCTCACAACAGGGTCTTCGGGAAACACCATATATTTT
TRBV5-1	TRBJ2-6	NA	NA	CASSKTDSGANVLTF	TGCGCCAGCAGCAAGACAGACTCTGGGGCCAACGTCCTGACTTTC